This TCR beta chain derives from a study of neurological immune-mediated disorders. This clonotype was counted a few times. The antigen remains unidentified. The CDR3 is made up of 16 amino acids. V trimming: 1 base; J trimming: 1 base; junction bases outside the gene matches: 3. The germline V gene encodes CDR1 MDHEN and CDR2 SYDVKM. Time point: longitudinal time-point 3. The unsorted libraries originated from 2 million PBMCs that had been stored at -80 C. Every sequencing run gave over 200 million TCR-beta sequences, taken from 15-18 subjects. Each CDR3 protein gets one entry after TCRdb re-called the 5' RACE reads with MiXCR. This sample has fewer than 110,000 distinct CDR3 sequences, with approximately 11% found just once. Study outcomes and limitations: Falling below healthy controls, multiple sclerosis showed the least TCR clonal expansion, while HTLV-1-associated myelopathy showed the most. No CDR3 amino acid sequences recurred among expanded clones across subjects, suggesting private repertoires in all groups.

The sequence derives from a female donor with HTLV-1-associated myelopathy (HAM/TSP). The sample taken for sequencing was PBMCs. This sequence joins TRBV28 and TRBJ1-1; TRBD1 agrees at 10 bases. The CDR3 nucleotides read TGTGCCAGCAGTTTATCCGACAGGGGGCCGAACACTGAAGCTTTCTTT. Translation: CASSLSDRGPNTEAFF.